This entry describes one T cell receptor beta chain. What it binds is unknown. TCRdb ran MiXCR on the reads and lists one entry per CDR3 protein. The repertoire holds 700,000 to 950,000 distinct CDR3 sequences, with roughly 33% as singletons. This specimen belongs to a study of T cell repertoires in cytomegalovirus infection. Study-wide background: Well-studied HLA-B-restricted CMV epitopes were used in the study alongside recently identified HLA-C-restricted ones.

Trimming removed 8 bases at V and 2 bases at J, with 7 bases between. The germline V gene has CDR1 SNHLY and CDR2 FYNNEI. The CDR3 is 13 amino acids. The study, taken as a whole, reports: CMV carriers having the relevant HLA were flagged by cumulative public TCR beta family frequency.

The TCR sequence derives from a human donor in good health (CMV status not recorded). Some clones in this sample may be carry-over from other donors' samples. Here the sequenced sample was cultured CD8+ T cells from PBMCs, taken from culture after CMV antigen stimulation. V gene TRBV2 combines with J gene TRBJ1-6; unclear D gene. The CDR3 coding sequence is TGTGCCAGCTCCTCGACCTATAATTCACCCCTCCACTTT. Translated, it gives CASSSTYNSPLHF.